This is a list of T cell receptor beta chains from one sample in a study of shared clonotypes between healthy human individuals. Profiled with immunoSEQ multiplex PCR; TCRdb holds only in-frame clones, not every one. Here the sample spans over 2 million clones, about nine tenths being singletons. The sample taken for sequencing was naive CD4+ T cells from PBMCs. These receptors all stem from a young man in good health. Some clones in this sample may be carry-over from other donors' samples. Both conserved end residues are trimmed from each CDR3. Expanded clones get a size class; other rows say once, few or many, or leave the size out.

size | J | V | CDR3
NA | TRBJ2-3 | TRBV2 | ASSEFQSVPQY
NA | TRBJ2-1 | TRBV7-6 | ASSLSAGTVFGEQF
NA | TRBJ2-2 | TRBV4-2 | ASSARSSGGAGSGELF
NA | TRBJ2-7 | TRBV7-3 | ASSLTPGSEQY
NA | TRBJ1-2 | TRBV6-5 | ASRKTVNYGYT
NA | TRBJ2-7 | TRBV6-1 | ASSLQGSYEQY
few | TRBJ1-1 | TRBV7-9 | ASSFQGANTEAF
NA | TRBJ2-7 | TRBV7-2 | ASSLARGGPYEQY
NA | TRBJ2-7 | TRBV19 | ASSRRETYEQY
NA | TRBJ2-1 | TRBV5-6 | ASRRTGGRQF
NA | TRBJ2-3 | TRBV2 | ASQGIRGKTTDTQY
NA | TRBJ1-1 | TRBV2 | ASSEGGVEAF
few | TRBJ1-1 | TRBV28 | ASLDRVSEAF
NA | TRBJ2-1 | TRBV7-3 | ASSLRLAQYNEQF
NA | TRBJ2-1 | TRBV18 | ASSPYSDNEQF
NA | TRBJ1-5 | TRBV6-1 | ASPRQGNQPQH
NA | TRBJ2-7 | TRBV18 | ASSPDNYEQY
NA | TRBJ2-7 | TRBV19 | ASSPLQGRYEQY
NA | TRBJ2-1 | TRBV9 | ASSRVGEAGEQF
NA | TRBJ2-1 | TRBV5-4 | ASSGRDRGVEQF
NA | TRBJ2-3 | TRBV6-5 | ASSSRDTQY
NA | TRBJ2-7 | TRBV28 | ASSFGSTNSYEQY
NA | TRBJ1-5 | TRBV28 | ASSQTGGYQPQH
NA | TRBJ1-1 | TRBV27 | ASSPSGENTEAF
NA | TRBJ2-7 | TRBV28 | ASSSGFYEQY
NA | TRBJ2-7 | TRBV7-9 | ASSARTANEQY
NA | TRBJ1-1 | TRBV5-1 | ASSQGQGNVMNTEAF
NA | TRBJ2-3 | TRBV6-5 | ASSWARTSTDTQY
once | TRBJ2-7 | TRBV5-1 | ASSPGTVGEQY
NA | TRBJ1-4 | TRBV7-8 | ASSLARLGTPTNEKLF
NA | TRBJ2-1 | TRBV28 | ATTGLAGFRTPYNEQF
NA | TRBJ1-2 | TRBV6-5 | ASSYSNLGTLY
NA | TRBJ1-1 | TRBV15 | ATSNPGQEVMSTEAF
NA | TRBJ1-2 | TRBV15 | ATSRAPGGYGYT
NA | TRBJ2-7 | TRBV19 | ASSIGLLGTAFYEQY
NA | TRBJ2-4 | TRBV6-5 | ASSRTRLAKNIQY
NA | TRBJ2-1 | TRBV4-1 | ASSRGPYEQF
once | TRBJ1-1 | TRBV7-9 | ASSPQRDLTEAF
NA | TRBJ2-2 | TRBV28 | ASSSPGTWLTGELF
NA | TRBJ2-5 | TRBV11-2 | ASSLSGGETQY
NA | TRBJ2-6 | TRBV13 | ASSQERGGANVLT
NA | TRBJ1-4 | TRBV4-1 | ASSQVALTGAGKTNEKLF
NA | TRBJ1-1 | TRBV28 | ASSYTGQPEAF
once | TRBJ1-4 | TRBV2 | ASSPLTGGAVEKLF
NA | TRBJ2-1 | TRBV4-2 | ASSQVGGGYNEQF
NA | TRBJ2-1 | TRBV15 | ATSRDPQGYNEQF
NA | TRBJ2-2 | TRBV6-6 | ASSLRSYPNTGELF
NA | TRBJ1-2 | TRBV28 | ASSLKLDRGGGYT
NA | TRBJ2-1 | TRBV10-3 | AISGTSYNEQF
NA | TRBJ2-5 | TRBV7-2 | ASSLMTSGSGVQY
NA | TRBJ2-2 | TRBV18 | ASSPLAGVPGELF
NA | TRBJ2-7 | TRBV2 | ASSYRTLAYEQY
few | TRBJ1-4 | TRBV5-1 | ASSRDRGNEKLF
NA | TRBJ1-5 | TRBV5-1 | ASSPGVGQPQH
NA | TRBJ2-3 | TRBV11-3 | ASSSGTSGNTQY